This T cell receptor (beta chain) was obtained from a study of blood T cell repertoires in COVID-19. V lost 2 bases, J lost 1 base, and 5 bases stayed unmatched. The CDR3 is made up of 18 amino acids. CDR1 and CDR2 from the germline V gene are MGHRA and YSYEKL. Sequenced by immunoSEQ multiplex PCR; TCRdb stores in-frame clones only, minus some. The sample shows roughly 250,000 clones, about 87% of them seen only once. The rearrangement joins TRBV4-1 to TRBJ2-6; 10 bases align to TRBD2. The source material was PBMCs or T cells enriched from blood (not recorded which). This clonotype originated in a woman in her forties or fifties who had recovered from COVID-19. For the CDR3, the DNA is TGCGCCAGCAGCCAAAGAAAACTAGCGGGATCTGGGGCCAACGTCCTGACTTTC. Translating it yields CASSQRKLAGSGANVLTF.